A selection of T cell receptor beta chains follows, all from one sample in a study of CD8 T cells in Susac syndrome. TCRdb reanalysed the immunoSEQ multiplex PCR reads using MiXCR and keeps one entry per CDR3 protein. The sample consists of about 240,000 distinct CDR3 sequences, 90% to 97% of them appearing once. Sequenced input: CD4+ T cells from PBMCs. These receptors were taken from a human donor with Susac syndrome. The CDR3 runs from the conserved cysteine through the conserved F or W. Fields, in order: D gene, clone size, V gene, J gene, CDR3 protein, CDR3 DNA. D genes are given only for firm matches. Size is stated for part of the rows, as once, few or many counts, or as a class when the clone is expanded.

TRBD1	NA	TRBV27	TRBJ2-7	CASSEDRGRVQYF	TGTGCCAGCTCTGAGGACAGGGGGCGCGTGCAGTACTTC
NA	NA	TRBV29-1	TRBJ1-2	CSVAVRVDYGYTF	TGCAGCGTTGCCGTCAGGGTAGACTATGGCTACACCTTC
NA	NA	TRBV11-2	TRBJ2-5	CASSLDGGPADDQYF	TGTGCCAGCAGCTTAGACGGCGGGCCCGCAGATGACCAGTACTTC
NA	few	TRBV12-3/TRBV12-4	TRBJ2-7	CASSLRRYEQYF	TGTGCCAGCAGTTTACGCCGATACGAGCAGTACTTC
NA	NA	TRBV5-1	TRBJ2-2	CASSLDGRNTGELFF	TGCGCCAGCAGCTTGGACGGGAGGAACACCGGGGAGCTGTTTTTT
NA	once	TRBV28	TRBJ2-4	CASSLTGLIGNIQYF	TGTGCCAGCAGTCTCACCGGACTGATTGGAAACATTCAGTACTTC
NA	once	TRBV27	TRBJ2-7	CASSLWSGSAYEQYF	TGTGCCAGCAGTTTATGGTCAGGGTCAGCGTACGAGCAGTACTTC
TRBD1	NA	TRBV30	TRBJ2-1	CAWSGTAYNEQFF	TGTGCCTGGTCCGGGACAGCCTACAATGAGCAGTTCTTC
NA	NA	TRBV7-2	TRBJ2-3	CASSLSHRTDTQYF	TGTGCCAGCAGCTTAAGTCATAGGACAGATACGCAGTATTTT
NA	once	TRBV15	TRBJ2-4	CATSRDLRQGAKNIQYF	TGTGCCACCAGCAGAGATCTCCGGCAGGGTGCCAAAAACATTCAGTACTTC
NA	NA	TRBV18	TRBJ1-4	CASSPITGGGEKLFF	TGTGCCAGCTCACCTATAACCGGCGGAGGTGAAAAACTGTTTTTT
NA	NA	TRBV7-9	TRBJ2-5	CASSTGPTQETQYF	TGTGCCAGCAGTACAGGCCCAACACAAGAGACCCAGTACTTC
TRBD1	once	TRBV19	TRBJ2-7	CASSMGGQDSAYEQYF	TGTGCCAGTAGTATGGGGGGACAGGATTCAGCCTACGAGCAGTACTTC
TRBD1	NA	TRBV5-6	TRBJ2-3	CASSPMTGDTQYF	TGTGCCAGCAGCCCAATGACAGGGGATACGCAGTATTTT
TRBD2	NA	TRBV3-1	TRBJ2-3	CASVREGTDTQYF	TGTGCCAGCGTGCGGGAGGGGACAGATACGCAGTATTTT
TRBD1	NA	TRBV20-1	TRBJ2-2	CSARTSGTATGELFF	TGCAGTGCTAGGACGTCCGGGACAGCAACGGGGGAGCTGTTTTTT
NA	NA	TRBV6-5	TRBJ2-3	CASSTVRGDTQYF	TGTGCCAGCAGTACAGTGAGGGGGGATACGCAGTATTTT
TRBD1	NA	TRBV10-3	TRBJ1-1	CAIRATGEVTEAFF	TGTGCCATCAGGGCCACAGGGGAGGTCACTGAAGCTTTCTTT
NA	NA	TRBV6-5	TRBJ1-2	CASSYSGSPYGYTF	TGTGCCAGCAGTTACTCGGGCAGCCCCTATGGCTACACCTTC
NA	NA	TRBV7-9	TRBJ1-2	CASSLPGTVNYGYTF	TGTGCCAGCAGCTTACCGGGGACGGTTAACTATGGCTACACCTTC
NA	NA	TRBV30	TRBJ2-2	CAWSVYLVGTGELFF	TGTGCCTGGAGTGTATATCTAGTAGGCACCGGGGAGCTGTTTTTT
NA	NA	TRBV30	TRBJ2-1	CAWSVRLESYNEQFF	TGTGCCTGGAGTGTAAGACTAGAGTCCTACAATGAGCAGTTCTTC
TRBD1	NA	TRBV6-2/TRBV6-3	TRBJ1-5	CASRRLPYRGQSNQPQHF	TGTGCCAGCAGGCGTCTCCCATACAGGGGACAAAGCAATCAGCCCCAGCATTTT
NA	NA	TRBV29-1	TRBJ1-2	CSVIPPGRANYGYTF	TGCAGCGTTATCCCACCCGGACGGGCAAACTATGGCTACACCTTC
NA	NA	TRBV9	TRBJ2-5	CASSVDSGPRGTQYF	TGTGCCAGCAGCGTAGATTCCGGGCCCAGGGGGACCCAGTACTTC
TRBD2	NA	TRBV12-3/TRBV12-4	TRBJ2-1	CASSLGGSFNEQFF	TGTGCCAGCAGCCTGGGGGGGAGCTTCAATGAGCAGTTCTTC